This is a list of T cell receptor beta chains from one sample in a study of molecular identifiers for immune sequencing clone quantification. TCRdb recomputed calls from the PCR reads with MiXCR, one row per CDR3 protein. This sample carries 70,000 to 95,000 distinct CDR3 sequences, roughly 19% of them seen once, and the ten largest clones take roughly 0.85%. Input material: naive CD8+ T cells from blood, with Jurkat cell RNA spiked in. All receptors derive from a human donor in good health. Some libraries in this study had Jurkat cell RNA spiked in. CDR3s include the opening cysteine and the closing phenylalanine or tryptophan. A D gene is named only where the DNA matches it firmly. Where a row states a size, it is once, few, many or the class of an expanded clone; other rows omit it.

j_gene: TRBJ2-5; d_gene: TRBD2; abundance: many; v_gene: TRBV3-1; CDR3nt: TGTGCCAGCAGCCCAACCATAGCGGGAAGCCAAGAGACCCAGTACTTC; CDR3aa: CASSPTIAGSQETQYF
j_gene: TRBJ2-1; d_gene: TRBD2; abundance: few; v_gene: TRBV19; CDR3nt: TGTGCCAGTAGTAGGGGGACTAGGGGGTTGAATGAGCAGTTCTTC; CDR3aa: CASSRGTRGLNEQFF
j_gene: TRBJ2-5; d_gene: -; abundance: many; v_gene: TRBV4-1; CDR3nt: TGCGCCAGCAGCCAAGATGGGGGACTTACATCCCAAGAGACCCAGTACTTC; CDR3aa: CASSQDGGLTSQETQYF
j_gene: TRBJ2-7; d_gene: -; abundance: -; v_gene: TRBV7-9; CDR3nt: TGTGCCAGCAGCCTGCTCTACGAGCAGTACTTC; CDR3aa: CASSLLYEQYF
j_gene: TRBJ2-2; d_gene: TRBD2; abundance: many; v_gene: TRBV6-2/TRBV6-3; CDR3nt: TGTGCCAGCAGTGCCCTACATAGCGGGAGTGGCACCGGGGAGCTGTTTTTT; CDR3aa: CASSALHSGSGTGELFF
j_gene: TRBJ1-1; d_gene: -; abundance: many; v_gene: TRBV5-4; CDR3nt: TGTGCCAGCAGCCACTGGAGCACTGAAGCTTTCTTT; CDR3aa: CASSHWSTEAFF
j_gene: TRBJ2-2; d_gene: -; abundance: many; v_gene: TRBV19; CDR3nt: TGTGCCAGCGCTCAATGGGCGAACACCGGGGAGCTGTTTTTT; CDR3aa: CASAQWANTGELFF
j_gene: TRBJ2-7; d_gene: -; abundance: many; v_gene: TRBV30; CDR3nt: TGTGCCTGGAGCGATAGGGCAGGGGATCCCTACGAGCAGTACTTC; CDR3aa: CAWSDRAGDPYEQYF
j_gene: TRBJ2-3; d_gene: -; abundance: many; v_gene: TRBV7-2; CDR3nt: TGTGCCAGCAGCTGGGACTCCCCAGATACGCAGTATTTT; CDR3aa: CASSWDSPDTQYF
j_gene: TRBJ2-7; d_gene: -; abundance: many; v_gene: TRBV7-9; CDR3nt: TGTGCCAGCAGCCCCTTCGAGGGGTTGGTTTCCTACGAGCAGTACTTC; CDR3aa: CASSPFEGLVSYEQYF
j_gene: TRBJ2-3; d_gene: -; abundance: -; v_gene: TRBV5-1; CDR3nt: TGCGCCAGCAGCTGGGGGACCTCTGATACGCAGTATTTT; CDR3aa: CASSWGTSDTQYF
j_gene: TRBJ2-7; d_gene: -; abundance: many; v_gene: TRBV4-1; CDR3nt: TGCGCCAGCAGCCAACAGACAGCCTACGAGCAGTACTTC; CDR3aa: CASSQQTAYEQYF
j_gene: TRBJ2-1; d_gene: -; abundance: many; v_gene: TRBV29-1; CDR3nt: TGCAGCGTTGAATGGGACGGGTCCTACAATGAGCAGTTCTTC; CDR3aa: CSVEWDGSYNEQFF
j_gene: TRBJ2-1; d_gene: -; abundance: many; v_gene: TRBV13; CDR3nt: TGTGCCAGCAGCTTATCTGGAGATTATCCCTACAATGAGCAGTTCTTC; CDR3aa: CASSLSGDYPYNEQFF
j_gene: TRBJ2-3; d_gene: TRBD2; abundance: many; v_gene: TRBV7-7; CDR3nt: TGTGCCAGCAGCCTTACTAGCGGGGGGGCGGATACGCAGTATTTT; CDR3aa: CASSLTSGGADTQYF
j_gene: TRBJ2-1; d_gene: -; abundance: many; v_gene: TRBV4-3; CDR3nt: TGCGCCAGCAGCCAAGATACCGGGAACAATGAGCAGTTCTTC; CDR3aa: CASSQDTGNNEQFF
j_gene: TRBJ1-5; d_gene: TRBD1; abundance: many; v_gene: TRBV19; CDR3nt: TGTGCCAGTAGTACGGACAGGGGGCTTGATCAGCCCCAGCATTTT; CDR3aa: CASSTDRGLDQPQHF
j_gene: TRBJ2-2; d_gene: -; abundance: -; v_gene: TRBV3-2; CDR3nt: TGTGCCAGCAGCTCGGGACGGGGGAACACCGGGGAGCTGTTTTTT; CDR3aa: CASSSGRGNTGELFF
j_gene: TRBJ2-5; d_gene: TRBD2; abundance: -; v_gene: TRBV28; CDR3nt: TGTGCCAGCAGTCCACCCGGGGGCAATCCGGGACTAGCGGGCCAAGAGGCCCAGTACTTC; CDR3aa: CASSPPGGNPGLAGQEAQYF
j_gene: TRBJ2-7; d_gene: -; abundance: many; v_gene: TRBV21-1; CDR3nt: TGTGCCAGCAGCCCCCGGAGGCACAGAAAGTACTACGAGCAGTACTTC; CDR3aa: CASSPRRHRKYYEQYF
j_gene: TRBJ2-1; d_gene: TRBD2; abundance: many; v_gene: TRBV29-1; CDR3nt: TGCAGCGGAGAGGCGGGAGCTGAGCAGTTCTTC; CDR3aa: CSGEAGAEQFF
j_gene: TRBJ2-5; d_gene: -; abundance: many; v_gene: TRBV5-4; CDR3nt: TGTGCCAGCAGCCCCGGAGGCGGGTATGACCAAGAGACCCAGTACTTC; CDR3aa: CASSPGGGYDQETQYF
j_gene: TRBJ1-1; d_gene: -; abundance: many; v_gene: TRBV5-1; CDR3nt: TGCGCCAGCAGCTTTGACGGGAACACTGAAGCTTTCTTT; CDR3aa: CASSFDGNTEAFF
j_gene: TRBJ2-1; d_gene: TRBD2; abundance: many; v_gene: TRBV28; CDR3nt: TGTGCCAGCAGTTTATATGGGGGGGATGAGCAGTTCTTC; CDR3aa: CASSLYGGDEQFF
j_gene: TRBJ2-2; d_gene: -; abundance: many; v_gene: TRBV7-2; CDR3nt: TGTGCCAGCAGCTTATCCCTGAACACCGGGGAGCTGTTTTTT; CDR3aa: CASSLSLNTGELFF
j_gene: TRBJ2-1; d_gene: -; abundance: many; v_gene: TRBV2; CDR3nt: TGTGCCCTCAAGGACACCACCTACAATGAGCAGTTCTTC; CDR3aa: CALKDTTYNEQFF
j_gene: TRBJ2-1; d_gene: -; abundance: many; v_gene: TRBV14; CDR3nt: TGTGCCAGCAGCCAAGATAAGCTTGACCAGTTCTTC; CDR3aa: CASSQDKLDQFF
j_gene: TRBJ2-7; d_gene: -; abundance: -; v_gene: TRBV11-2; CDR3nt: TGTGCCAGCAGCTTAGAACCTAACAGGGCCCAATCCTACGAGCAGTACTTC; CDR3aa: CASSLEPNRAQSYEQYF
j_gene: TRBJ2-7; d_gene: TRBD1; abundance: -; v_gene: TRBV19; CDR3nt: TGTGCCAGTAGTGGGACAGGGAACGCCTACGAGCAGTACTTC; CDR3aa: CASSGTGNAYEQYF
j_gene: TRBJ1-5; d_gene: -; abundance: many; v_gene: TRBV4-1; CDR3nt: TGCGCCAGCAGCCAAGGTTCCAGTGGTCAGCCCCAGCATTTT; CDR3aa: CASSQGSSGQPQHF
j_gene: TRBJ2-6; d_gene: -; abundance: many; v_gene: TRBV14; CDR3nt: TGTGCCAGCAGTTTTTTCGGCTCTGGGGCCAACGTCCTGACTTTC; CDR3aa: CASSFFGSGANVLTF
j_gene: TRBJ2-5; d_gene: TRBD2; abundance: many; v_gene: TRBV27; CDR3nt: TGTGCCAGCAGCGGACTAGCAGGCGAGACCCAGTACTTC; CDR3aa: CASSGLAGETQYF
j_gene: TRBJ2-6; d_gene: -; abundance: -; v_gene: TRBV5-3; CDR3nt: TGTGCCAGCAGATCGGGAGACAGGGTGTCTGGGGCCAACGTCCTGACTTTC; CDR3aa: CASRSGDRVSGANVLTF
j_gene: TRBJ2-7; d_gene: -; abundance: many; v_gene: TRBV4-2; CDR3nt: TGTGCCAGCAGCCAAACCTTGGACGAGGTGGGCGAGCAGTACTTC; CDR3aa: CASSQTLDEVGEQYF
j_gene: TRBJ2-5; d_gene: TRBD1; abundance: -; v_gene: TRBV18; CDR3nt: TGTGCCAGCTCACCAGCGGAGACAGGGCAAGAGGCCCAGTACTTC; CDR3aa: CASSPAETGQEAQYF
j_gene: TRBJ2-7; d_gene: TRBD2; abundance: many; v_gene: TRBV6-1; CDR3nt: TGTGCCAGCTCGATAGCGGGAGCTTACGAGCAGTACTTC; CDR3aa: CASSIAGAYEQYF
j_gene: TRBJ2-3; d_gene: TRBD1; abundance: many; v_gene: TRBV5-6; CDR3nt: TGTGCCAGCAGCTTAGCCAGGACAGGGGTAGACGTAGATACGCAGTATTTT; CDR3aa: CASSLARTGVDVDTQYF
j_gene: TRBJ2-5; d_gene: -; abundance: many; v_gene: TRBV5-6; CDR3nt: TGTGCCAGCAGCACCTCGAGCTTTGTGCGCTCCGTCCCCCAAGAGACCCAGTACTTC; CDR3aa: CASSTSSFVRSVPQETQYF
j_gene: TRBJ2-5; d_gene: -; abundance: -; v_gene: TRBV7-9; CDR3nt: TGTGCCAGCAGTCCCGGGATAGAAGAGACCCAGTACTTC; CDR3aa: CASSPGIEETQYF
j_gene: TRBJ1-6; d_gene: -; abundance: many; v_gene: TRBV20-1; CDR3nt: TGCAGTGCTAAAGGCGCCGCCCCAACTTCGGATTCACCCCTCCACTTT; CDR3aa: CSAKGAAPTSDSPLHF
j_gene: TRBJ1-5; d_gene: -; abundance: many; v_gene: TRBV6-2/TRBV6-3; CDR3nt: TGTGCCAGCAGCAATCCGACAGGTCAGAAGAGCAATCAGCCCCAGCATTTT; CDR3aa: CASSNPTGQKSNQPQHF
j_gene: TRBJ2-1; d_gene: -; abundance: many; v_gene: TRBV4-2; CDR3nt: TGTGCCAGCAGCCACCAGACTACCCCGGCCCGGGAGCAGTTCTTC; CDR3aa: CASSHQTTPAREQFF
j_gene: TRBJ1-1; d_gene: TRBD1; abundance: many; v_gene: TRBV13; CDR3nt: TGTGCCAGCACCCAGGGGGGAGGTGTCACTGAAGCTTTCTTT; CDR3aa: CASTQGGGVTEAFF
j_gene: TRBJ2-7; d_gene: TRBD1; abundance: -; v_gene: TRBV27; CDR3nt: TGTGTCAGCAGTTTTACCGGGACAGGGGGCTTCTACGAGCAGTACTTC; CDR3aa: CVSSFTGTGGFYEQYF
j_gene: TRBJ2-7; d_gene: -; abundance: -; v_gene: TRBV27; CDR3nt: TGTGCCAGCAGTTTAGCAGAGGCCAGCTACGAGCAGTACTTC; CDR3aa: CASSLAEASYEQYF
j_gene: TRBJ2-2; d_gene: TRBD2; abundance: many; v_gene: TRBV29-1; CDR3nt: TGCAGCGTGGGGGGGGAGGGGAACACCGGGGAGCTGTTTTTT; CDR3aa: CSVGGEGNTGELFF
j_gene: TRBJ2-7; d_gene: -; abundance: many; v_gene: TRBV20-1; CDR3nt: TGCAGTGCTAGAGACCTCAGGGACCCGACCTACGAGCAGTACTTC; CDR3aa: CSARDLRDPTYEQYF
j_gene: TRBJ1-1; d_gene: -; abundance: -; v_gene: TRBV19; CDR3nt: TGTGCCAGTAGTATATCCCGGTCAGGGAGCACTGAAGCTTTCTTT; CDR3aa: CASSISRSGSTEAFF
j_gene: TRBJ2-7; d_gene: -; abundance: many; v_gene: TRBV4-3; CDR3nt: TGCGCCAGCAGCCAGGGCCGCGGGCGGTCCTACGAGCAGTACTTC; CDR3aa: CASSQGRGRSYEQYF
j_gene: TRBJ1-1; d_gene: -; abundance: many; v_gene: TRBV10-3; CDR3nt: TGTGCCATCAGTGAGTCCGGCGGCAACATCGCTGAAGCTTTCTTT; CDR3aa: CAISESGGNIAEAFF
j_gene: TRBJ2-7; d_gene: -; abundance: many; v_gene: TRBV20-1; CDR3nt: TGCAGTGCTAGAGATGCTGGCGAGCAGTACTTC; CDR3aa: CSARDAGEQYF
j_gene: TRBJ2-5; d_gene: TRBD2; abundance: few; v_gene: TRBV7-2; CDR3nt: TGTGCCAGCAGCCCGGAAAGTAGCGGGGGGGCCGTGGAGACCCAGTACTTC; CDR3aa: CASSPESSGGAVETQYF
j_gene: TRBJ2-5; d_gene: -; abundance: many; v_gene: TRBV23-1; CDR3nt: TGCGCCAGCAGTCAATTGCCCCCCGAGCAAGAGACCCAGTACTTC; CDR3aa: CASSQLPPEQETQYF
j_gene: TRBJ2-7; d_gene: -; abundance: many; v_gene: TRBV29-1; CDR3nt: TGCAGCGGAGGGGGTACCTACGAGCAGTACTTC; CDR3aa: CSGGGTYEQYF